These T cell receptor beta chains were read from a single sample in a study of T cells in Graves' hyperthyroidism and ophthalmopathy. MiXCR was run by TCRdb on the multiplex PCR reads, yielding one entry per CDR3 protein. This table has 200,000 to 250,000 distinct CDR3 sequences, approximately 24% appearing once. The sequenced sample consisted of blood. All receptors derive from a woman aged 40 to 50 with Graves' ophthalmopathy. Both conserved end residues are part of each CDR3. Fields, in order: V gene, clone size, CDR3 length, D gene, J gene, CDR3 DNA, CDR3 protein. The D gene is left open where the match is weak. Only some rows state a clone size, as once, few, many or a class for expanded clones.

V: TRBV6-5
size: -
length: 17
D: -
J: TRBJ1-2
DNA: TGTGCCAGCAGTTACCGCGACACTTCAAGAGCTAACTATGGCTACACCTTC
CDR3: CASSYRDTSRANYGYTF

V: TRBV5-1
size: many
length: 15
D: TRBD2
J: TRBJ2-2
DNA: TGCGCCAGCAGCTTGGCGGCTAGCGGCACCGGGGAGCTGTTTTTT
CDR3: CASSLAASGTGELFF

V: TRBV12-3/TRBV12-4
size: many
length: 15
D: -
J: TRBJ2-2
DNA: TGTGCCAGCAGGGCCCGGGGGCTTGGTTCCGGGGAGCTGTTTTTT
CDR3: CASRARGLGSGELFF

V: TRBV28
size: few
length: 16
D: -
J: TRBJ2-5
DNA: TGTGCCAGCAGTTTATCCGAGACAGAAGCTGGAGAGACCCAGTACTTC
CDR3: CASSLSETEAGETQYF

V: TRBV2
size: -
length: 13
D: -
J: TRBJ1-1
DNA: TGTGCCAGCAATCTAAGGCAGGACACTGAAGCTTTCTTT
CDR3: CASNLRQDTEAFF

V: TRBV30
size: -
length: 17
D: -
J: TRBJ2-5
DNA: TGTGCCTGGACCCCCGATCGGGACACCCTAATTCGAGAGACCCAGTACTTC
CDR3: CAWTPDRDTLIRETQYF

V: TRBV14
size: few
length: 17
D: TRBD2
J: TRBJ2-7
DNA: TGTGCCAGCAGCCAAGAGCCCTTGGCTAGCGGGAGTTACGAGCAGTACTTC
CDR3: CASSQEPLASGSYEQYF

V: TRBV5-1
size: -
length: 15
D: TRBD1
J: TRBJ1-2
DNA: TGCGCCAGCAGCCTTCCCGAGACAGGGGACTATGGCTACACCTTC
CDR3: CASSLPETGDYGYTF

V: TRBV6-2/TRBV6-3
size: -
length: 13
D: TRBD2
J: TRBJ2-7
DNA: TGTGCCAGCAAGACTAGCGGGAGTTACGAGCAGTACTTC
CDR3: CASKTSGSYEQYF

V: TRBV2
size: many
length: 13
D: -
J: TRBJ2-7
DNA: TGTGCCAGCAGCGAGGGTCTCGGCTACGAGCAGTACTTC
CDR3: CASSEGLGYEQYF

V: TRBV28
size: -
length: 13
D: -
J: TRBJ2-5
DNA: TGTGCCAGGAAGGCGGGGCTTCAAGAGACGCAGTACTTC
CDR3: CARKAGLQETQYF

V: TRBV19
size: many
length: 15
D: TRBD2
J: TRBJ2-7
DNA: TGTGCCAGTAGTACAGGACTAGCGGGAGTGGTCGAGCAGTACTTC
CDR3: CASSTGLAGVVEQYF

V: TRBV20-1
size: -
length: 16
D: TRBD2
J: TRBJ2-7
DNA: TGCAGTGCTAGAGATTCCCGGCGGGAGGGCTTTTACGAGCAGTACTTC
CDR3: CSARDSRREGFYEQYF

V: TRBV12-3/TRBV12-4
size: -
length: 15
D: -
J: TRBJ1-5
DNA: TGTGCCAGCAGTTTCAAGGGTCCCCATCTTTGGCCCCAGCATTTT
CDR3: CASSFKGPHLWPQHF

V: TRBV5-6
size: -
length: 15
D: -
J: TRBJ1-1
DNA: TGTGCCAGCAGCTTTAATGTCGTTCCGGGTACTGAAGCTTTCTTT
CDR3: CASSFNVVPGTEAFF

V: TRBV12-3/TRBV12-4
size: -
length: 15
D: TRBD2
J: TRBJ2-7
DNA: TGTGCCAGCAGTTTTGCGGGAGGGCCGGGGTACGAGCAGTACTTC
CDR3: CASSFAGGPGYEQYF

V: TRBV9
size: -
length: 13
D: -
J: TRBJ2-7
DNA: TGTGCCAGCAGCGTAGCTTTGGAGGGCGAGCAGTACTTC
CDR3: CASSVALEGEQYF

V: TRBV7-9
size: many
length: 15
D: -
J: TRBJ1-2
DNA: TGTGCCAGCAGCACCCCGGGACAAGATTTCTATGGCTACACCTTC
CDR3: CASSTPGQDFYGYTF

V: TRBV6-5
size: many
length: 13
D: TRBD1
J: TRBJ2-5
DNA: TGTGCCAGCAGTAGACAGGGTAGGGAGACCCAGTACTTC
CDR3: CASSRQGRETQYF

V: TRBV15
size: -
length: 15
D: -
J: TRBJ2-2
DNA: TGTGCCACCAGCAGAGATGTGAGGGAAAGCGGGGAGCTGTTTTTT
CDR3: CATSRDVRESGELFF

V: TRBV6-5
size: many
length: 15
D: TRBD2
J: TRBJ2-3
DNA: TGTGCCAGCAATACTCGGACTAGTGAGGCAGATACGCAGTATTTT
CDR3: CASNTRTSEADTQYF

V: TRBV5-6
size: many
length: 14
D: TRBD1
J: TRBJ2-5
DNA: TGTGCCAGCAGCCGACAGGGGGCAAGGGAGACCCAGTACTTC
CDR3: CASSRQGARETQYF

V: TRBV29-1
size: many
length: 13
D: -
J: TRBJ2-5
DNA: TGCAGCGCTGGGGGAGGGGGCGCGGAGACCCAGTACTTC
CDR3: CSAGGGGAETQYF

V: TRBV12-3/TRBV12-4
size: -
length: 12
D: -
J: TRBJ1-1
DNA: TGTGCCAGCAATTTTGGAACGGGGAAAGCTTGCTTT
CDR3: CASNFGTGKACF

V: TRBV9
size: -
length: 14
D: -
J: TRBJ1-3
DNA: TGTGCCAGCAGCAACGCCCACTCTGGAAACACCATATATTTT
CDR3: CASSNAHSGNTIYF

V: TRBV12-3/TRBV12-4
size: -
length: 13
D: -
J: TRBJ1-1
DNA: TGTGCCAGCAGTTGGGGGGTAGACACTGAAGCTTTCTTT
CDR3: CASSWGVDTEAFF

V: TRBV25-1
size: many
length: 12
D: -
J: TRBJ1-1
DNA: TGTGCCAGCAGCGATAGGAGAGCTGAAGCTTTCTTT
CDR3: CASSDRRAEAFF

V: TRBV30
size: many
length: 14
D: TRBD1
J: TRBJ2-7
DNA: TGTGCCTGGAGTGTTATACAGGGGCCCTACGAGCAGTACTTC
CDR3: CAWSVIQGPYEQYF

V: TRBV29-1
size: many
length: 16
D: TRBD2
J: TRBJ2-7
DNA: TGCAGCGTTGAAGTCGCAGGACTAGCGGGAGGGTACGAGCAGTACTTC
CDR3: CSVEVAGLAGGYEQYF

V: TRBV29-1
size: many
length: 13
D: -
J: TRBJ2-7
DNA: TGCAGCGTTGATGGAGGGGCAAACTACGAGCAGTACTTC
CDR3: CSVDGGANYEQYF

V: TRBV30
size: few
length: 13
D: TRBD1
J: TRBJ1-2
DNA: TGTGCCCGGAAGGGGGCCGGAAACTATGGCTACACCTTC
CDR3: CARKGAGNYGYTF

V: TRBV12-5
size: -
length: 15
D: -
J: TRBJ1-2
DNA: TGTGCTAGTGGTTTGGTATTATCGGAGAACTATGGCTACACCTTC
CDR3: CASGLVLSENYGYTF

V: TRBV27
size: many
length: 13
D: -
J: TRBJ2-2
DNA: TGTGCCAGCCGTACGTGGGGGACCGGGGAGCTGTTTTTT
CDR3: CASRTWGTGELFF

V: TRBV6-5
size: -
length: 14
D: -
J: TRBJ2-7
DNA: TGTGCCAGCAGTTACCGGGCCTCTTCCTACGAGCAGTACTTC
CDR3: CASSYRASSYEQYF

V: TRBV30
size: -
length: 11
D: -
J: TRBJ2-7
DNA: TGTGCCTGGAGTGCCTCGATAAAGCAGTACTTC
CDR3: CAWSASIKQYF

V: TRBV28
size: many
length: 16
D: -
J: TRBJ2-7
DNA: TGTGCCAGCAGTCACAACCTTTGGGACAACTCCTACGAGCAGTACTTC
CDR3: CASSHNLWDNSYEQYF

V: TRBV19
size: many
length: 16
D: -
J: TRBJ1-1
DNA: TGTGCCAGTAGTCCGGGTAAGCGGGGGATGAACACTGAAGCTTTCTTT
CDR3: CASSPGKRGMNTEAFF

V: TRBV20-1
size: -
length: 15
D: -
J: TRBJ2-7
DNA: TGCAGTGCTAGTGGTGGGAGTAGCCCCCTCTACGAGCAGTACTTC
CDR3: CSASGGSSPLYEQYF

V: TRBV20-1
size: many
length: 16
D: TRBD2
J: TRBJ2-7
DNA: TGCAGTGCTAGAGATTTTACGGGAGGGCCGTATTACGAGCAGTACTTC
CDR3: CSARDFTGGPYYEQYF

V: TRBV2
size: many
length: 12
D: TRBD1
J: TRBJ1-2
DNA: TGTGCCAGCATAGAGGGGGCGGGTGGCTACACCTTC
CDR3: CASIEGAGGYTF

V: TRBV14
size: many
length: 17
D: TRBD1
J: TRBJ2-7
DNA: TGTGCCAGCAGCCAACCGGGACAGGGGGCTTGGTCCTACGAGCAGTACTTC
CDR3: CASSQPGQGAWSYEQYF

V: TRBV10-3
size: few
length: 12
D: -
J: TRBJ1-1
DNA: TGTGCCATCAGCACAGGGAACACTGAAGCTTTCTTT
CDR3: CAISTGNTEAFF

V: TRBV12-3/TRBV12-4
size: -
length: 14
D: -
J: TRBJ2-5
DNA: TGTGCCAGCAGTTTAGATGTCACCCCTTCGACCCAGTACTTC
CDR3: CASSLDVTPSTQYF